This T cell receptor (beta chain) is from a study of tumor and adjacent non-tumor tissue in lung cancer (dated by TCRdb to between 2018 and 2020). Regarding the complete study: The cohort included around twelve adenocarcinoma, 2 squamous cell carcinoma and 1 small cell lung cancer patients. The approximately 15 patients were aged roughly 30 to 76 years, included around 10 men and 5 women, and had TNM stage I to III disease. A total of 95 million to 150 million productive TCRbeta reads were generated by sequencing, corresponding to an average of about 4.17 million reads per sample. The study compared bulk TCRbeta repertoires between lung tumor tissue and matched distant non-tumor lung tissue from 15 lung cancer patients. Under 35 paired specimens, one tumor and one normal lung sample per patient, were profiled by TCRbeta CDR3 sequencing.

The paper's findings and limits, for the study overall: Only about 15 patients were in the cohort, and the authors stated that larger samples and more detailed clinical data are needed. Significantly higher TCR diversity was found in younger patients, and higher tumor TCR diversity was associated with shorter overall and disease-free survival. Because peripheral blood was not sequenced, blood TCRbeta repertoires in the lung cancer patients of the study were not examined. Neither the sequencing platform nor unique molecular identifiers are named or mentioned anywhere in the methods. Tumor tissue showed significantly greater TCR diversity (inverse Simpson) than normal lung tissue (approximately 430 vs 150, P = 0.0075, Mann-Whitney U test). In normal lung, the top 100 clones accounted for a significantly larger cumulative share of the repertoire than in tumor tissue.

In the case of this clonotype: There is no known antigen for this receptor. There are no base qualities to consult, and no much larger clone falls within one base.

The germline V gene provides CDR1 SGHAT and CDR2 FQNNGV. Inclusive of the bounding cysteine and phenylalanine, the CDR3 is 16 residues long. The CDR3 DNA has 48 bases and is translated from base 1. Ends trimmed: V by 5 bases, J by 4 bases; bases unmatched to a gene: 10. RNA was isolated from bulk, unsorted tissue, and RNA quality was assessed with a NanoDrop ND-1000 and an Agilent 2100. Normal lung samples were distant non-tumor tissue taken more than 3 cm from the tumor edge. Donors were newly diagnosed lung cancer patients admitted for thoracic surgery in China between August and November 2014, without prior chemotherapy. Anyone who had undergone radiotherapy or chemotherapy before, or who had another cancer at the same time, was left out of the study. Pieces of surgical tissue measuring roughly 1-2.2 cm3 were kept in RNAlater solution and held at -80 degrees C until needed. Libraries were constructed by multiplex PCR. Sequencing instrument: Illumina HiSeq 2500. Following protocols modified from ARM-PCR, the researchers constructed TCRbeta libraries through three rounds of nested PCR with primers (Table S4). Before sequencing, PCR products of 200-500 bp were cut from the gel and purified using the QIAquick gel extraction kit. As for the original processing: Reads were cleaned using Trimmomatic, were merged into complete CDR3 sequences using FLASH, and were assigned to V(D)J germline segments using MiTCR. Clonal diversity was calculated as the inverse Simpson's index using VDJtools. In-frame sequences lacking a premature stop codon were counted as productive reads. Using fastp trimming at Q25 and MiXCR clonotype assembly, TCRdb reanalyzed the public sequencing data and kept in-frame beta chains. Records with the same CDR3 protein are collapsed into one entry carrying the most frequent genes and DNA. The V and J calls, along with clone size, are taken from TCRdb and not from the paper's own processing. The sample table contains some 51,000 distinct CDR3 sequences; only one count was recorded for around 67% of them. Clones ranked in the top ten supply about 32% of the sample.

The sequencing input was distant non-tumor lung tissue. The sequence was obtained from a woman in her 70s with non-small cell lung cancer. The sequence joins TRBV11-2 to TRBJ1-4; 7 middle bases align to TRBD1. The CDR3 in this case is CASSPYRDRLNEKLFF. The DNA is as follows: TGTGCCAGCAGCCCATATCGGGACAGACTTAATGAAAAACTGTTTTTT.